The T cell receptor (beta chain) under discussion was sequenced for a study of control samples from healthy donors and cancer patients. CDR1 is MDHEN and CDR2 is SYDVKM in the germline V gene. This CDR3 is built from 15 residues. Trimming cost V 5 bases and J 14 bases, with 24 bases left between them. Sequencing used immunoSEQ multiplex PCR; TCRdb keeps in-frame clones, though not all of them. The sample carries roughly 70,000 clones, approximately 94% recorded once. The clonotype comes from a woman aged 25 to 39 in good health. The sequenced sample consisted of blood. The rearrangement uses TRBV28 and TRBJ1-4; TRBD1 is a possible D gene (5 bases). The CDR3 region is CASSPPGRPLGVLFF. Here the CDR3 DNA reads TGTGCCAGCAGTCCACCGGGACGTCCTTTGGGGGTGCTGTTTTTT.